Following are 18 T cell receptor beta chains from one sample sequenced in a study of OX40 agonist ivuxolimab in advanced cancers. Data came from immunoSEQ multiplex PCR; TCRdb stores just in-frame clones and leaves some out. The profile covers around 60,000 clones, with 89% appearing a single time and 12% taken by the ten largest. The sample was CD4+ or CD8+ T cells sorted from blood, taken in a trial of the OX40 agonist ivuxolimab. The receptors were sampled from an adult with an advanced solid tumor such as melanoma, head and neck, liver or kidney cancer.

The CDR3: CAISLLQGAVDKGTEAFF. The CDR3 coding sequence is TGTGCCATCAGTCTCCTACAGGGGGCCGTGGATAAGGGCACTGAAGCTTTCTTT. This rearrangement joins TRBV10-3 to TRBJ1-1, with 9 bases that match TRBD1. The CDR3 is 18 amino acids. Germline V gives CDR1 ENHRY, CDR2 SYGVKD. V lost 5 bases, J lost 4 bases, and 17 bases stayed unmatched.

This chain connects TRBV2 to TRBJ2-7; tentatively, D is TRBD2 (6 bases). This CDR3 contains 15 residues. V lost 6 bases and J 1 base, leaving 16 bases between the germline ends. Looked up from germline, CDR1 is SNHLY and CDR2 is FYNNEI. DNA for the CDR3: TGTGCCAGCAGAATCCCGGGACTTCAATCCTACGAGCAGTACTTC. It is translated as CASRIPGLQSYEQYF.

CDR3 amino acids: CASSQVEGGPSNEQFF. The CDR3 nucleotides read TGTGCCAGCAGCCAAGTTGAGGGGGGTCCCTCCAATGAGCAGTTCTTC. The rearrangement uses TRBV4-2 and TRBJ2-1; D is tentatively TRBD1 or TRBD2 (6 bases each). CDR3 length: 16 residues. The germline V and J ends were trimmed by 1 base and 6 bases, with 16 bases remaining between them. The germline V gene encodes CDR1 LGHNA and CDR2 YNFKEQ.

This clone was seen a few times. The chain's CDR3 is CASSLAAVNTEAFF. CDR3 sequence (DNA): TGTGCCAGTAGCCTCGCGGCGGTTAACACTGAAGCTTTCTTT. The rearrangement links TRBV19 to TRBJ1-1; the D is unclear. V gave up 6 bases and J gave up 2 bases, with 13 bases separating them. Germline V gene data show CDR1 as LNHDA and CDR2 as SQIVND (reference sequence). There are 14 residues in the CDR3.

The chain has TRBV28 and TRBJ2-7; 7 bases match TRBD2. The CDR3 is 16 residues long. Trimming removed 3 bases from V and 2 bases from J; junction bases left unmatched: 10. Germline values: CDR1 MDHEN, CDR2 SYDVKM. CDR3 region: CASSLLAASGTYEQYF. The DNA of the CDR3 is TGTGCCAGCAGTTTGCTCGCGGCTAGCGGAACCTACGAGCAGTACTTC. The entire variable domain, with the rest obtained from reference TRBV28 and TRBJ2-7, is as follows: DVKVTQSSRYLVKRTGEKVFLECVQDMDHENMFWYRQDPGLGLRLIYFSYDVKMKEKGDIPEGYSVSREKKERFSLILESASTNQTSMYLCASSLLAASGTYEQYFGPGTRLTVT.

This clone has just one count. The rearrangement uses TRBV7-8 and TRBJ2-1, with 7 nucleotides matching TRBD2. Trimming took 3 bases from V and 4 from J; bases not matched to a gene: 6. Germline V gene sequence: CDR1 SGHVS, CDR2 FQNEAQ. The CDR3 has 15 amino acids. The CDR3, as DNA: TGTGCCAGCAGCTTTTCTAGCGGAAGTTACAATGAGCAGTTCTTC. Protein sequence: CASSFSSGSYNEQFF.

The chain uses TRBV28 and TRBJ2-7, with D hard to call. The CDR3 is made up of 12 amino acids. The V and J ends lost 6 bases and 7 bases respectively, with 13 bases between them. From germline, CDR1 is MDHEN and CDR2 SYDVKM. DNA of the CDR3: TGTGCCAGCAGAGGTAGTACGGCTGAGCAGTACTTC. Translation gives CASRGSTAEQYF.

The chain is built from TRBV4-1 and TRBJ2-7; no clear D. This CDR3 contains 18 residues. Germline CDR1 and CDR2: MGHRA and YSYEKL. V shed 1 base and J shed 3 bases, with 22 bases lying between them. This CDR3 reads CASSQGLSTDQLSYEQYF. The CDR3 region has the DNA TGCGCCAGCAGCCAAGGGCTATCGACGGACCAATTGAGCTACGAGCAGTACTTC.

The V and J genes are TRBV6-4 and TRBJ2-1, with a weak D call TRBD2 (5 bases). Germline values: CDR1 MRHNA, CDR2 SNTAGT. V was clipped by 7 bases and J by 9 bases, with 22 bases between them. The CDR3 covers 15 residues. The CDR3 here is CASIPLEKTFCEQFF. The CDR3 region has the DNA TGTGCCAGCATCCCACTAGAAAAGACGTTTTGTGAGCAGTTCTTC.

CDR3 loop: CASSIDHRGRAFF. CDR3 nucleotides: TGTGCCAGTAGTATAGATCACAGGGGGCGAGCTTTCTTT. This sequence joins TRBV19 and TRBJ1-1, with 9 bases identical to TRBD1. The trim removed 0 bases at V and 10 bases at J, leaving 3 bases unmatched. Germline V gene sequence: CDR1 LNHDA, CDR2 SQIVND (reference sequence). The CDR3 runs to 13 residues.

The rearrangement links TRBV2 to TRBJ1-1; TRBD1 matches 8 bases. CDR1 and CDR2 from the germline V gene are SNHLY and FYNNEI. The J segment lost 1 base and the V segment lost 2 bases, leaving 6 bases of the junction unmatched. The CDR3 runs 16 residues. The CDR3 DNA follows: TGTGCCAGCAGTGAAACGAGACAGGGGTCGAACACTGAAGCTTTCTTT. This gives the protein CASSETRQGSNTEAFF.

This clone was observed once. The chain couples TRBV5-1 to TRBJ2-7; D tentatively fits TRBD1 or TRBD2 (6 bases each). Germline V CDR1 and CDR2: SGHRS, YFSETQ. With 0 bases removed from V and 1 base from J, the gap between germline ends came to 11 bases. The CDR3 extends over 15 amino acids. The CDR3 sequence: CASSLAGGPSYEQYF. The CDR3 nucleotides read TGCGCCAGCAGCTTGGCTGGGGGGCCTTCCTACGAGCAGTACTTC.

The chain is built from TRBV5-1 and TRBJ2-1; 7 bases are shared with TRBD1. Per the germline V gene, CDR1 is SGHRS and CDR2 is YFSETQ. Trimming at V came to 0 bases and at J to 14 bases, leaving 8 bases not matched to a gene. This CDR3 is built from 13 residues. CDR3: CASSLVTGMEKFF. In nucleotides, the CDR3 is TGCGCCAGCAGCTTGGTGACAGGGATGGAGAAGTTCTTC.

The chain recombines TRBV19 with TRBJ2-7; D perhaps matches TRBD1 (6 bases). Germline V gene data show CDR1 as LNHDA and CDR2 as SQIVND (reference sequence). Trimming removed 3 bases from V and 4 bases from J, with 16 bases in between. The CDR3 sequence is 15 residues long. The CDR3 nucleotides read TGTGCCAGTAGTATCGCCGGGACAATACGTTACGAGCAGTACTTC. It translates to CASSIAGTIRYEQYF.

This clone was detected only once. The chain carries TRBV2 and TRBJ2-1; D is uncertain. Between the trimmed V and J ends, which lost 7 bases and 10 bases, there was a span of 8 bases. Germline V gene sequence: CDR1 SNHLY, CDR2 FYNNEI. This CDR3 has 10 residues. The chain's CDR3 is CASIPPEQFF. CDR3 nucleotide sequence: TGTGCCAGCATCCCGCCCGAGCAGTTCTTC.

CDR3 nucleotide sequence: TGTGCCAGCAGCCAGACCGCCAGGACTAGCGGGAGGTTCAACGAGCAGTACTTC. It translates to CASSQTARTSGRFNEQYF. The V call is TRBV11-2, the J call TRBJ2-7; TRBD2 aligns across 14 bases. Germline lookup yields CDR1 SGHAT and CDR2 FQNNGV. Trimming cost V 5 bases and J 5 bases; bases outside gene matches: 14. CDR3 length: 18 amino acids. Combining the CDR3 with reference TRBV11-2 and TRBJ2-7 gives the whole variable domain EAGVAQSPRYKIIEKRQSVAFWCNPISGHATLYWYQQILGQGPKLLIQFQNNGVVDDSQLPKDRFSAERLKGVDSTLKIQPAKLEDSAVYLCASSQTARTSGRFNEQYFGPGTRLTVT.

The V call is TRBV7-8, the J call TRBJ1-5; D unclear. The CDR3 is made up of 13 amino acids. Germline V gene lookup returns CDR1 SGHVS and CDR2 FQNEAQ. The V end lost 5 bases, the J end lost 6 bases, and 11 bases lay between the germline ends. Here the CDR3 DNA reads TGTGCCAGCAGCCCTCGTACGACTCAGCCCCAGCATTTT. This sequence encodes CASSPRTTQPQHF.

The CDR3 sequence is CASSYGIAYEQYF. The CDR3 DNA follows: TGTGCCAGCAGCTATGGGATTGCCTACGAGCAGTACTTC. The gene calls are TRBV7-9 and TRBJ2-7; D gene ambiguous. V lost 4 bases and J lost 2, with 9 bases in between. The CDR3 length is 13 residues. The germline gives CDR1 SEHNR, CDR2 FQNEAQ (reference sequence).